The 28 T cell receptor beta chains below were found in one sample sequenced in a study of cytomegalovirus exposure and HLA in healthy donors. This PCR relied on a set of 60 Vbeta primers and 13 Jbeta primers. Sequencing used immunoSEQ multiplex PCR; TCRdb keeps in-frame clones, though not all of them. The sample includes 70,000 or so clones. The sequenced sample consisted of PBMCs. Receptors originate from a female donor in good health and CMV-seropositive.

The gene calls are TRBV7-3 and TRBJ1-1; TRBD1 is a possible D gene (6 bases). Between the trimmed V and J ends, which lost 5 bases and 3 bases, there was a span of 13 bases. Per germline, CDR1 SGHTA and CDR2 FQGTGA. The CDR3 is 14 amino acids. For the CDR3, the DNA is TGTGCCAGCAGCCAAAGGGGGACGGACACTGAAGCTTTCTTT. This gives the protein CASSQRGTDTEAFF.

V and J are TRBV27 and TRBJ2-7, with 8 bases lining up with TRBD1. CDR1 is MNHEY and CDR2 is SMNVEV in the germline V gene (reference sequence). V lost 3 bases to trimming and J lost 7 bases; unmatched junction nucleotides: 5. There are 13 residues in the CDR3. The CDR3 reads CASSFQGAGEQYF. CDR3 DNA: TGTGCCAGCAGTTTCCAGGGGGCTGGTGAGCAGTACTTC.

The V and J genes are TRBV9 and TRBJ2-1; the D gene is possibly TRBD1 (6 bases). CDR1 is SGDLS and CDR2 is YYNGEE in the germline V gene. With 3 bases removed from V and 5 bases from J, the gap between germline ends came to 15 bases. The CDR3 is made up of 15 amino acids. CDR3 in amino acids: CASSGRWGLDNEQFF. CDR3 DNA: TGTGCCAGCAGCGGGAGGTGGGGGCTAGACAATGAGCAGTTCTTC. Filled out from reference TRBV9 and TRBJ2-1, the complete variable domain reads DSGVTQTPKHLITATGQRVTLRCSPRSGDLSVYWYQQSLDQGLQFLIQYYNGEERAKGNILERFSAQQFPDLHSELNLSSLELGDSALYFCASSGRWGLDNEQFFGPGTRLTVL.

Written as DNA, the CDR3 is TGTGCCAGCAGCTTAGACGGGGGGTTCGACGAGCAGTACTTC. This encodes CASSLDGGFDEQYF. The chain links TRBV7-9 to TRBJ2-7, with TRBD2 matching over 7 bases. J lost 5 bases, V lost 1 base, and 5 bases had no gene match. Germline V lookup: CDR1 SEHNR, CDR2 FQNEAQ (reference sequence). The CDR3 is made up of 14 amino acids. The variable domain in full, with the rest retrieved from reference TRBV7-9 and TRBJ2-7, is DTGVSQNPRHKITKRGQNVTFRCDPISEHNRLYWYRQTLGQGPEFLTYFQNEAQLEKSRLLSDRFSAERPKGSFSTLEIQRTEQGDSAMYLCASSLDGGFDEQYFGPGTRLTVT.

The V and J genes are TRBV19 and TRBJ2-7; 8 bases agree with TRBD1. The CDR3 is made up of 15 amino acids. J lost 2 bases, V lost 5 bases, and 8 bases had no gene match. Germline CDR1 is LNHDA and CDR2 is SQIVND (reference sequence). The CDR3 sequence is CASSPAGTGAYEQYF. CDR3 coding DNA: TGTGCCAGTAGTCCCGCCGGGACAGGCGCCTACGAGCAGTACTTC.

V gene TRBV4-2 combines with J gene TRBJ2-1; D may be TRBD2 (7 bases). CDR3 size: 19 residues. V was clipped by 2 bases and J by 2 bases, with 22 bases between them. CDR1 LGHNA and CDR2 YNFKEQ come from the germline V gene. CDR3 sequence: CASSQYTRGAGEAYNEQFF. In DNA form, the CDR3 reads TGTGCCAGCAGCCAATACACCCGGGGGGCGGGAGAGGCCTACAATGAGCAGTTCTTC.

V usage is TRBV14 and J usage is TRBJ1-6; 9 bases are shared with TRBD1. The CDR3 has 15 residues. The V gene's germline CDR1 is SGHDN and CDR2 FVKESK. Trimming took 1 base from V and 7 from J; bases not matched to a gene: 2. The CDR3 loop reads CASSQAGTGNSPLHF. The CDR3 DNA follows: TGTGCCAGCAGCCAAGCTGGGACAGGGAATTCACCCCTCCACTTT.

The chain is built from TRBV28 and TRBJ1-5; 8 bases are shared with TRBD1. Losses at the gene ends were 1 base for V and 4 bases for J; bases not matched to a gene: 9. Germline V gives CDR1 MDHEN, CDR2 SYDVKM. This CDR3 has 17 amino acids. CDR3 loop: CASSLLGIRQGNQPQHF. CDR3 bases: TGTGCCAGCAGTTTATTGGGCATTCGACAGGGGAATCAGCCCCAGCATTTT.

The CDR3 DNA sequence: TGCGCCAGCAACCCGGGGGGGACGAACACCGGGGAGCTGTTTTTT. This codes for CASNPGGTNTGELFF. This chain connects TRBV4-1 to TRBJ2-2, with 8 bases matching TRBD2. CDR1 and CDR2 (germline): MGHRA, YSYEKL. V lost 7 bases and J lost 0; bases outside the gene matches: 4. The CDR3 is 15 residues long.

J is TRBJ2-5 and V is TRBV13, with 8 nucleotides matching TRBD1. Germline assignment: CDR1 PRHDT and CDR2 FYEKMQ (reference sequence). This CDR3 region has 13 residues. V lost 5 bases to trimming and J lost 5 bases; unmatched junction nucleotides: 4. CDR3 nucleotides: TGTGCCAGCAGCCCGACAGGGGCGGAGACCCAGTACTTC. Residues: CASSPTGAETQYF. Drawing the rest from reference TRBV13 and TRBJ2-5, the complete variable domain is AAGVIQSPRHLIKEKRETATLKCYPIPRHDTVYWYQQGPGQDPQFLISFYEKMQSDKGSIPDRFSAQQFSDYHSELNMSSLELGDSALYFCASSPTGAETQYFGPGTRLLVL.

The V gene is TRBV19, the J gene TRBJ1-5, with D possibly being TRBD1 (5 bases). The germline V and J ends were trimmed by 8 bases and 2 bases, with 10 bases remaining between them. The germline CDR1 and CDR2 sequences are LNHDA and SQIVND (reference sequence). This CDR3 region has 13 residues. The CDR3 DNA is TGTGCCAGTTGCCAGGGTGGCAATCAGCCCCAGCATTTT. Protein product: CASCQGGNQPQHF.

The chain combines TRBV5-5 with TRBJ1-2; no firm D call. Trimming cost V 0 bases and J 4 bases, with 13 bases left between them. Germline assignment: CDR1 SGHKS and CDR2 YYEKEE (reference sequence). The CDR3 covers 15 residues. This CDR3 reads CASSLDLRAFYGYTF. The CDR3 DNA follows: TGTGCCAGCAGCTTGGACTTACGAGCGTTCTATGGCTACACCTTC.

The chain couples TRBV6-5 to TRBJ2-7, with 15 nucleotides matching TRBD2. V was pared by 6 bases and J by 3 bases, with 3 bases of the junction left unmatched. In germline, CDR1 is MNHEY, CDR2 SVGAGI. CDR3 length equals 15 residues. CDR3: CASRGTSGRFYEQYF. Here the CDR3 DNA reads TGTGCCAGCAGGGGGACTAGCGGGAGGTTCTACGAGCAGTACTTC.

CDR3 sequence reads: CASSDPPERTEAFF. As DNA, the CDR3 is TGTGCCAGCAGCGACCCCCCGGAGAGAACTGAAGCTTTCTTT. The V and J genes are TRBV2 and TRBJ1-1; no definite D call. This CDR3 has 14 residues. Trimming removed 6 bases from V and 5 bases from J, with 16 bases in between. Germline V gene sequence: CDR1 SNHLY, CDR2 FYNNEI. Using reference TRBV2 and TRBJ1-1 for the parts outside the CDR3, the full variable domain is EPEVTQTPSHQVTQMGQEVILRCVPISNHLYFYWYRQILGQKVEFLVSFYNNEISEKSEIFDDQFSVERPDGSNFTLKIRSTKLEDSAMYFCASSDPPERTEAFFGQGTRLTVV.

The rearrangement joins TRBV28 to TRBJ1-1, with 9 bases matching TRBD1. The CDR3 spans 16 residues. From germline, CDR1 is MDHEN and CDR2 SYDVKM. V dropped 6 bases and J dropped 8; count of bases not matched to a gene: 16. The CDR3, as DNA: TGTGCCAGCAGCGTACCGGGACAGGGAAGATCTAACGAAGCTTTCTTT. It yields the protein CASSVPGQGRSNEAFF.

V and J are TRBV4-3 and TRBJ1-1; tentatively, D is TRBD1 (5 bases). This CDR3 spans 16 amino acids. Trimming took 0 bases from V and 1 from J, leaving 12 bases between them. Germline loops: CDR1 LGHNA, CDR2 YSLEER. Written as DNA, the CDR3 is TGCGCCAGCAGCCAAGATGGGGAGGGACCGAACACTGAAGCTTTCTTT. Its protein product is CASSQDGEGPNTEAFF.

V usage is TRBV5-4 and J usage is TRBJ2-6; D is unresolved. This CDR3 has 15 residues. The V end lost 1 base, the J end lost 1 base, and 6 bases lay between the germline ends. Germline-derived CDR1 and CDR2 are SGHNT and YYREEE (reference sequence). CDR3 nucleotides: TGTGCCAGCAGCTTGATTTCTTCTGGGGCCAACGTCCTGACTTTC. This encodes CASSLISSGANVLTF. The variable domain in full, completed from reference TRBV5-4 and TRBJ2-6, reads ETGVTQSPTHLIKTRGQQVTLRCSSQSGHNTVSWYQQALGQGPQFIFQYYREEENGRGNFPPRFSGLQFPNYSSELNVNALELDDSALYLCASSLISSGANVLTFGAGSRLTVL.

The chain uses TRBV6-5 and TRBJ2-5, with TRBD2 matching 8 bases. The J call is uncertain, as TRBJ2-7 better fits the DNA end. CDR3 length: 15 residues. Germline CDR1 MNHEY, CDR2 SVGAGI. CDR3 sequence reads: CASSPQVAGSYEQYF. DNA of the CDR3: TGTGCCAGCAGTCCTCAGGTAGCGGGATCCTACGAGCAGTACTTC.

The CDR3 region has the DNA TGCAGCGTTGAACAGGGAGGAGAACTCGACTCCTACGAGCAGTACTTC. This sequence encodes CSVEQGGELDSYEQYF. The rearrangement links TRBV29-1 to TRBJ2-7, with D possibly being TRBD2 (6 bases). Germline-derived CDR1 and CDR2 are SQVTM and ANQGSEA. The CDR3 covers 16 residues. The V end was cut by 2 bases, the J end by 0 bases, with 17 bases between.

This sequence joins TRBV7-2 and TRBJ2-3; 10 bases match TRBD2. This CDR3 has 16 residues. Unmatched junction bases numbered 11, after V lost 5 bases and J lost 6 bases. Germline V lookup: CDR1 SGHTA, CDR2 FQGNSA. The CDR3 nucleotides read TGTGCCAGCAGCCCGGGGGTAGCGGGGGGAACTGATACGCAGTATTTT. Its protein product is CASSPGVAGGTDTQYF. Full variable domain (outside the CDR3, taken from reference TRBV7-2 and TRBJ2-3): GAGVSQSPSNKVTEKGKDVELRCDPISGHTALYWYRQSLGQGLEFLIYFQGNSAPDKSGLPSDRFSAERTGGSVSTLTIQRTQQEDSAVYLCASSPGVAGGTDTQYFGPGTRLTVL.

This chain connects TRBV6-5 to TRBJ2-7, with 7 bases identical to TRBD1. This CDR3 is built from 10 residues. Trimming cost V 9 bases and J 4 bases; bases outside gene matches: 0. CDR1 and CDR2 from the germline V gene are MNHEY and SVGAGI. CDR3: CARTGYEQYF. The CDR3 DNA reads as TGTGCCAGGACAGGGTACGAGCAGTACTTC.

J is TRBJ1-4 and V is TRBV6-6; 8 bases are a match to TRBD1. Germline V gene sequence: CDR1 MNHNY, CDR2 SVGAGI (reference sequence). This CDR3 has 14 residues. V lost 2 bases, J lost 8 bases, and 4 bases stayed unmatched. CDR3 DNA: TGTGCCAGCAGTTACGGACAGGGAGGGGAAAAACTGTTTTTT. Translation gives CASSYGQGGEKLFF.

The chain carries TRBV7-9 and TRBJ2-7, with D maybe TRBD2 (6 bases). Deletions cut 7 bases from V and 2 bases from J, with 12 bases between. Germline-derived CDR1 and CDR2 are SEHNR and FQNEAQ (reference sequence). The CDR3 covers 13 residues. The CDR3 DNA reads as TGTGCCAGCATCGCAGGAGGGGCCTACGAGCAGTACTTC. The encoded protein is CASIAGGAYEQYF.

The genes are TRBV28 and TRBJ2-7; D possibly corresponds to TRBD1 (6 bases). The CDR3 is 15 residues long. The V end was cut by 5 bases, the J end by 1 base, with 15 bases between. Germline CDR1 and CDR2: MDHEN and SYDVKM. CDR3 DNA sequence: TGTGCCAGCAGTCCTGGACAGTTTAAGTCCTACGAGCAGTACTTC. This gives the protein CASSPGQFKSYEQYF.

CDR3 DNA sequence: TGTGCCAGCAGCAGGGGACAGGGTGGAAATCAGCCCCAGCATTTT. Protein: CASSRGQGGNQPQHF. This chain joins TRBV7-9 and TRBJ1-5; 9 nucleotides match TRBD1. After removal of 5 bases from V and 4 bases from J, the junction contained 6 bases not matched to a gene. There are 15 residues in the CDR3. CDR1 and CDR2 (germline): SEHNR, FQNEAQ (reference sequence). The whole variable domain, remainder taken from reference TRBV7-9 and TRBJ1-5, is DTGVSQNPRHKITKRGQNVTFRCDPISEHNRLYWYRQTLGQGPEFLTYFQNEAQLEKSRLLSDRFSAERPKGSFSTLEIQRTEQGDSAMYLCASSRGQGGNQPQHFGDGTRLSIL.

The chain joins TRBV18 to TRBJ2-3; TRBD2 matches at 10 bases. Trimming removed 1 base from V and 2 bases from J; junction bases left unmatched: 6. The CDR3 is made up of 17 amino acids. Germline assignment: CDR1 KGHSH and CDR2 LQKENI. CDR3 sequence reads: CASSPLGAGGNTDTQYF. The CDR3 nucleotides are TGTGCCAGCTCACCACTCGGAGCGGGAGGGAACACAGATACGCAGTATTTT.

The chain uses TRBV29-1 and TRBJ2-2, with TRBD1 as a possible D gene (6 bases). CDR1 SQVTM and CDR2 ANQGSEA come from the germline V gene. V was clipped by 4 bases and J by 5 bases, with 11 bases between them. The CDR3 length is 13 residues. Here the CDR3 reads CSVAPQGTGELFF. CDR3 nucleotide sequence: TGCAGCGTTGCCCCCCAGGGGACCGGGGAGCTGTTTTTT.

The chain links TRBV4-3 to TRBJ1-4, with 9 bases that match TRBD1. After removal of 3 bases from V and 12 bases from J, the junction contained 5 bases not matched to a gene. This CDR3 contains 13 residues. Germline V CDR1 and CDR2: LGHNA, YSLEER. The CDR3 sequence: CASSQWTGEELFF. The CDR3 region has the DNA TGCGCCAGCAGCCAGTGGACAGGGGAGGAACTGTTTTTT.